This T cell receptor beta chain was found in a study of blood T cell repertoires in COVID-19. Whole-study context: Nucleic acid was either cDNA or gDNA, and it came from T cells, B-cell-depleted T cells, or PBMCs.

Using immunoSEQ multiplex PCR, the repertoire was profiled, and TCRdb retains in-frame clones only, with some absent. The sample has hundreds of thousands of clones; around 84% are singletons. Participants spanned ages about 18 to 100 years and resided in about two dozen US areas. Participants had their cohort set by participant-reported clinical history. Each recovered donor of Cohort 3 presented with two negative PCRs, clearance, or symptom resolution. Trimming shortened V by 4 bases and J by 0 bases, and 7 bases separated the two germline ends. In germline, CDR1 is SNHLY, CDR2 FYNNEI. This CDR3 has 13 residues.

V is TRBV2 and J is TRBJ2-7; D is unclear. This receptor was obtained from a woman in her forties or fifties who had recovered from COVID-19. Sample: PBMCs or T cells enriched from blood (not recorded which). As DNA, the CDR3 is TGTGCCAGCAGTGCCATACTCTCCTACGAGCAGTACTTC. It codes for CASSAILSYEQYF.